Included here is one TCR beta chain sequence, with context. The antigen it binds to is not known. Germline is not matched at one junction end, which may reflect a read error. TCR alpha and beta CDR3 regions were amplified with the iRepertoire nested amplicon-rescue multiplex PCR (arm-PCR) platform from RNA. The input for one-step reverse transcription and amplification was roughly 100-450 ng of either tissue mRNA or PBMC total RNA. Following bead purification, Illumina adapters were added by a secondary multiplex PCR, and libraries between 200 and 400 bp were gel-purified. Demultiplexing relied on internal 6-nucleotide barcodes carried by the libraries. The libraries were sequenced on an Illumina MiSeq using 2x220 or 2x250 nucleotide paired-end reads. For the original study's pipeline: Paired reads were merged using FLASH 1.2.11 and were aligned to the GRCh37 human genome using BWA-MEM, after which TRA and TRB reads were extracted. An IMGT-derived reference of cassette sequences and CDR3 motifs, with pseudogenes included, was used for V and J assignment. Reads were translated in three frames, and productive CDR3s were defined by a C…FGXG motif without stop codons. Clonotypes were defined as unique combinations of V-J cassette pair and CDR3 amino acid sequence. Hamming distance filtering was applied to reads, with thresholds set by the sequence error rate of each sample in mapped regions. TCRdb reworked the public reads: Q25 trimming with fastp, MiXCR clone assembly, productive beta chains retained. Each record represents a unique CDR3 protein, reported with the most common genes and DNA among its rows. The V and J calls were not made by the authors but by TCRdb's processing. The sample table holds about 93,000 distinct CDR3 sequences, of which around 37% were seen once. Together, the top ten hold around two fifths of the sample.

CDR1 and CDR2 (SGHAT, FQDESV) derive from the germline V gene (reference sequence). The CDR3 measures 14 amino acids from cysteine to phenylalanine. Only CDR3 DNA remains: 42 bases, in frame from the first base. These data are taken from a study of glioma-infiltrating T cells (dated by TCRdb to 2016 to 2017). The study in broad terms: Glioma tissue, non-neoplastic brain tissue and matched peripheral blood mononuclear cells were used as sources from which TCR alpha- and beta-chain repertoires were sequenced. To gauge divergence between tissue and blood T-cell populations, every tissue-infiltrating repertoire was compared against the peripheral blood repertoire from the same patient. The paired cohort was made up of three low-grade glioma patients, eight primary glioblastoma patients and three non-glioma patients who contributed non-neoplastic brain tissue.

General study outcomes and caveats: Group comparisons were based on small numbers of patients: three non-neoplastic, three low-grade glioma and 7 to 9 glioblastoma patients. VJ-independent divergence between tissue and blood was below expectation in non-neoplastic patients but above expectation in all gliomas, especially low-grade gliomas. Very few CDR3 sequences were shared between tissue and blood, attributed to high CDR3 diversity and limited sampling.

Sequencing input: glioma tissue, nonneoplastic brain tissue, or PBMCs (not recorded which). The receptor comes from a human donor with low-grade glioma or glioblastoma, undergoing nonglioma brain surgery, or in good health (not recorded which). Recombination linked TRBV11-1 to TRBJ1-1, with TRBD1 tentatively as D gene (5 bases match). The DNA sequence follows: TGTGCCAGCAGCTTAGGAGACAGCAACACTGAAGATTTCTTT. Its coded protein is CASSLGDSNTEDFF.